This T cell receptor (beta chain) derives from a study of blood T cell repertoires in COVID-19. Looking at the study overall: Both acute and convalescent COVID-19 samples were obtained from the United States, Italy and Spain.

Recruitment covered roughly 22 US areas and drew participants whose ages spanned roughly 18 to 95 years. Which cohort a participant joined came from the clinical history participants gave. V lost 7 bases and J lost 4; bases outside the gene matches: 7. Per germline, CDR1 MDHEN and CDR2 SYDVKM. The CDR3 sequence is 13 residues long. Measured with immunoSEQ multiplex PCR; TCRdb has only the in-frame clones, and not every one. Among roughly 260,000 clones listed, around nine tenths were seen once. The chain joins TRBV28 to TRBJ2-7; 7 bases map to TRBD2. Sequencing used PBMCs or T cells enriched from blood (not recorded which). The sequence came from a young woman who had recovered from COVID-19. The CDR3 protein is CASNKRERYEQYF. The CDR3 DNA sequence: TGTGCCAGCAACAAGCGGGAACGATACGAGCAGTACTTC.